Sequencing of this T cell receptor (beta chain) was carried out in a study of beta chain features in type 1 diabetes. This clone was counted a few times. Its target is unknown. The entirety of the isolated RNA underwent reverse transcription, so expressed TCRB transcripts were sequenced. Each sample of naive, central memory or regulatory T cells had, on average, about 3.57 million reads. TCRdb's table, derived via immunoSEQ multiplex PCR, lists solely in-frame clones and lacks some. The profile covers hundreds of thousands of clones, with roughly a sixth appearing a single time and about 0.02% taken by the ten largest. V shed 4 bases and J shed 5 bases, with 21 bases lying between them. Per the germline V gene, CDR1 is PRHDT and CDR2 is FYEKMQ (reference sequence). The CDR3 is 17 residues long. Study-wide results and limits: More deletions and fewer insertions at VDJ junctions were seen in type 1 diabetes patients.

The chain joins TRBV13 to TRBJ2-1; D is uncertain. This sequence originates from a woman between 18 and 29 years old in good health. Source material: naive CD4+ T cells from blood. The CDR3 spells CASSSLPRRKTDNEQFF. CDR3 nucleotide sequence: TGTGCCAGCAGCTCACTGCCGCGGCGGAAGACCGACAATGAGCAGTTCTTC.